This T cell receptor beta chain was retrieved from a study of blood T cell repertoires in COVID-19. Study-level information: Both acute and convalescent COVID-19 samples were obtained from the United States, Italy and Spain. Nucleic acid was either cDNA or gDNA, and it came from T cells, B-cell-depleted T cells, or PBMCs.

The V and J ends lost 2 bases and 7 bases respectively, with 18 bases between them. CDR1 is SEHNR, CDR2 FQNEAQ, per germline (reference sequence). The CDR3 has 15 residues. This clone was seen more than once but under ten times. In the source study's methods: Amplifying reference gene primers gave estimates of nucleated cell counts. TCRdb's table, derived via immunoSEQ multiplex PCR, lists solely in-frame clones and lacks some. V, J and clone size derive from that table, while D and trimming were established from the DNA sequence. Here the sample spans under 500,000 clones, about 89% being singletons.

Sequenced: peripheral blood. This clonotype originated in a woman younger than 45 with acute or convalescent COVID-19. The rearrangement links TRBV7-9 to TRBJ2-7; D may be TRBD1 (6 bases). This chain's CDR3 is CASSLITGTLWEQYF. The CDR3 DNA reads TGTGCCAGCAGCTTAATCACAGGGACGTTGTGGGAGCAGTACTTC.